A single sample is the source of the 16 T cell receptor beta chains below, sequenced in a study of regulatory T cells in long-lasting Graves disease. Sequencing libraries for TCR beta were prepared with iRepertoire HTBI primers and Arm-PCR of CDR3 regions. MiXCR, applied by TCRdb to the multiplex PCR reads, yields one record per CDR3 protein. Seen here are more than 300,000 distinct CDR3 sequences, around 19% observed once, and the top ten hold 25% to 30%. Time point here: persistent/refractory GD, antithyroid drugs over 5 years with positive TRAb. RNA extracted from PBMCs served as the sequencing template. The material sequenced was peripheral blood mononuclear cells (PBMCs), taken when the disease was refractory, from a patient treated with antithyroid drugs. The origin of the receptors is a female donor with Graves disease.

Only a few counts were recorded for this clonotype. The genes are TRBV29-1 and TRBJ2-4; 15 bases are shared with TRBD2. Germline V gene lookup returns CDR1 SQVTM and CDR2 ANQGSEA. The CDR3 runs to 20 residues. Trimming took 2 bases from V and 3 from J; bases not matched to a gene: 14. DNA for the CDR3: TGCAGCGTTGAACCGACTGACGGACTAGCGGGAGGGGGGGGCAAAAACATTCAGTACTTC. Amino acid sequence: CSVEPTDGLAGGGGKNIQYF.

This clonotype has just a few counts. CDR3 coding DNA: TGCGCCAGCAGCTTTTTCACTGGTGCGGTCACTGAAGCTTTCTTT. Translating it yields CASSFFTGAVTEAFF. The chain joins TRBV5-1 to TRBJ1-1; D is uncertain. Germline values: CDR1 SGHRS, CDR2 YFSETQ. Trimming removed 2 bases from V and 4 bases from J, with 15 bases in between. This CDR3 region has 15 residues.

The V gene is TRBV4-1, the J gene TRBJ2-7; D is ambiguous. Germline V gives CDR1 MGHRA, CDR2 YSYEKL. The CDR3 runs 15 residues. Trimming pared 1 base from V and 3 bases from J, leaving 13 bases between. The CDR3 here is CASSQGPVSDYEQYF. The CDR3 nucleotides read TGCGCCAGCAGCCAAGGCCCAGTATCAGACTACGAGCAGTACTTC.

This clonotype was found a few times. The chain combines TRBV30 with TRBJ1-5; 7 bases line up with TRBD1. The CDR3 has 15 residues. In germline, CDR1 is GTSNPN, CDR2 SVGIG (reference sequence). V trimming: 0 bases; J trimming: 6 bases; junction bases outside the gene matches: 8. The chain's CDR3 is CAWSVRGRDSQPQHF. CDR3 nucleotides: TGTGCCTGGAGTGTACGGGGCAGGGACAGTCAGCCCCAGCATTTT.

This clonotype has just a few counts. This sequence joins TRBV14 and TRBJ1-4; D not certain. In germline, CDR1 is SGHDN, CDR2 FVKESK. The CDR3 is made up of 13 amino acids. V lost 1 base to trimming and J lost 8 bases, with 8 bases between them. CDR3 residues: CASSQGSREKLFF. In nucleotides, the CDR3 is TGTGCCAGCAGCCAAGGATCGAGAGAAAAACTGTTTTTT.

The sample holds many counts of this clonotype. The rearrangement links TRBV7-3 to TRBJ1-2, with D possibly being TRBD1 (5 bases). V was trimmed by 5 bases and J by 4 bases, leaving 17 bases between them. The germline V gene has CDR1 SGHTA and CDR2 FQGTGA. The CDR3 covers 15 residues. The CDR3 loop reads CASSPRPGRGYGYTF. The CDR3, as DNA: TGTGCCAGCAGCCCACGGCCGGGGAGGGGCTATGGCTACACCTTC.

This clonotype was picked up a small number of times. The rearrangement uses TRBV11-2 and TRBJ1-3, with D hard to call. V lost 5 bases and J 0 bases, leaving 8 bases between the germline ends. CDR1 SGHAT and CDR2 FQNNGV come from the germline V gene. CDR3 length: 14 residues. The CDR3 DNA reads TGTGCCAGCAGCCTCTCCATCTCTGGAAACACCATATATTTT. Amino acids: CASSLSISGNTIYF.

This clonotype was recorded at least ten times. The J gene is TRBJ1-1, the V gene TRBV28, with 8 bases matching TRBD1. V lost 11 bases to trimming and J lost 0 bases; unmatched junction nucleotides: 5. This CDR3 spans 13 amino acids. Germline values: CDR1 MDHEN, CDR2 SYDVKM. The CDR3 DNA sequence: TGTGCCGCGACAGGGGCCATGAACACTGAAGCTTTCTTT. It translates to CAATGAMNTEAFF.

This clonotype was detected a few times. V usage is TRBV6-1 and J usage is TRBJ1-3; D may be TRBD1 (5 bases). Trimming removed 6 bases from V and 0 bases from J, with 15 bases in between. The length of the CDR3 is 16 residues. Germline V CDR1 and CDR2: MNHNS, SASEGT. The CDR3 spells CASSPGGGTSGNTIYF. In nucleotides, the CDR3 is TGTGCCAGCAGCCCTGGAGGAGGGACCTCTGGAAACACCATATATTTT.

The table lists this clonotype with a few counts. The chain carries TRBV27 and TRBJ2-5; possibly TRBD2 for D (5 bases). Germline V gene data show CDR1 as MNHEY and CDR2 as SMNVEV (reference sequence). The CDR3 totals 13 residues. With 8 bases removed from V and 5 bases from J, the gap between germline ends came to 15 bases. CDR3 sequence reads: CASRQSGGETQYF. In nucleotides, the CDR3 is TGTGCCAGCCGCCAGTCGGGCGGGGAGACCCAGTACTTC.

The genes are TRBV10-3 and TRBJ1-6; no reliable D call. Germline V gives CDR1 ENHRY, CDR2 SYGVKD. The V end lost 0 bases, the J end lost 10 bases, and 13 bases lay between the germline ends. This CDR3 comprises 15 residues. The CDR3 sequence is CAISESTGMGSPLHF. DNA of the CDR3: TGTGCCATCAGTGAGTCGACTGGGATGGGCTCACCCCTCCACTTT.

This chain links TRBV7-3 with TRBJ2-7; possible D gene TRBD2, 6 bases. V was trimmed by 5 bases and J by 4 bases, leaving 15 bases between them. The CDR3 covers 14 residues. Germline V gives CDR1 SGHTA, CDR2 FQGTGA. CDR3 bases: TGTGCCAGCAGCCCTTCTAGGAGGGCTTACGAGCAGTACTTC. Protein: CASSPSRRAYEQYF.

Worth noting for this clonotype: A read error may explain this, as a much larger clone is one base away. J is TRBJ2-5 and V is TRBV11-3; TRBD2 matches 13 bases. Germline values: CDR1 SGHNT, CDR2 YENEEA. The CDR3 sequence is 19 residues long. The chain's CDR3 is CASSTRTSGGPRRQVTQYF. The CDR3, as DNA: TGTGCCAGCAGCACTCGGACTAGCGGGGGCCCGAGACGCCAAGTGACCCAGTACTTC.

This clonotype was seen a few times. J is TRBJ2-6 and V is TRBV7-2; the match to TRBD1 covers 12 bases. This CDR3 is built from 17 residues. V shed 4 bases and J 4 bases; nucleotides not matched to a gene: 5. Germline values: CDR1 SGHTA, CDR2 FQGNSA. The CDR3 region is CASSSGTGGAGANVLTF. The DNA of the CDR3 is TGTGCCAGCAGCTCCGGGACAGGGGGCGCAGGGGCCAACGTCCTGACTTTC.

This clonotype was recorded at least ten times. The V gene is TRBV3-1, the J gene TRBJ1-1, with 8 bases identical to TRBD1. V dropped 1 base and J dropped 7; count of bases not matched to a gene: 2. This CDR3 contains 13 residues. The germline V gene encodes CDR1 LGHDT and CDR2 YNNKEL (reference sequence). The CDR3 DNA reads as TGTGCCAGCAGCCAAGGGACAGGGAGTGAAGCTTTCTTT. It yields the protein CASSQGTGSEAFF.

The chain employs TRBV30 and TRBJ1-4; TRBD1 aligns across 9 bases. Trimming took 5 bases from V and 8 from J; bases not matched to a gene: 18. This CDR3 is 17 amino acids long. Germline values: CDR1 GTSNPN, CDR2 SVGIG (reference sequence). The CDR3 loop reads CAWEHPGTGPLAEKLFF. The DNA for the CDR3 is TGTGCCTGGGAGCACCCCGGGACAGGGCCTTTGGCGGAAAAACTGTTTTTT.